This TCR beta chain was captured by sequencing in a study of CD8+ T cells in alopecia areata. Study-wide findings and caveats: Higher clonality was seen in lesional scalp than in normal scalp, especially in alopecia totalis/universalis.

Isolated RNA was reverse transcribed into cDNA used as the sequencing template. Data came from immunoSEQ multiplex PCR; TCRdb stores just in-frame clones and leaves some out. The profile shows more than 11,000 clones, around 60% of them singletons. In the case of several patients, the CD4+ cells were sorted into CD25+CD127- cells. Notes on this clone: The antigen remains unidentified.

Per germline, CDR1 MGHRA and CDR2 YSYEKL. V gave up 0 bases and J gave up 0 bases, with 21 bases separating them. The CDR3 consists of 19 residues. This clonotype was obtained from a human donor with alopecia areata. This rearrangement joins TRBV4-1 to TRBJ2-7; maybe TRBD2 (6 bases). Material: CD4+ Tregs sorted from blood. The chain's CDR3 is CASSQEINGFLALSYEQYF. In DNA form, the CDR3 reads TGCGCCAGCAGCCAAGAGATTAATGGGTTCCTAGCGCTCTCCTACGAGCAGTACTTC.